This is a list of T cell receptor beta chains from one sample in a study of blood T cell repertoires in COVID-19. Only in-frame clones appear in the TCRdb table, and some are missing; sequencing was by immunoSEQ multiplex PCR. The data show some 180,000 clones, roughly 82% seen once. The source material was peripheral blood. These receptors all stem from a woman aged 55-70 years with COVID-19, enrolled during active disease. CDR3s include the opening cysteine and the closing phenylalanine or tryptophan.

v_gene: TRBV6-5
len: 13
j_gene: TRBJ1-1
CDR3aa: CASSPSLNTEAFF

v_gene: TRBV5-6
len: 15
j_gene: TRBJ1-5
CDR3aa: CASSWGQGVHQPQHF

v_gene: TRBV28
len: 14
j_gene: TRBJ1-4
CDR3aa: CASSFRGAFEKLFF

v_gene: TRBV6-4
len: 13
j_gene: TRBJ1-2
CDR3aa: CASSEWGDYGYTF

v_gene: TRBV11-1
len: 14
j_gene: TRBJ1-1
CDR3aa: CASSLRHHSGGAFF

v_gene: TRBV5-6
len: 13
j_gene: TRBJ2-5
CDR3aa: CASSLIRGETQYF

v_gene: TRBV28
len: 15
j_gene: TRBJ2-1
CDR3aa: CASSERTSGYNEQFF

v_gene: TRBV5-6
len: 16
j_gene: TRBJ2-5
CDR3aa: CASSWRGVGARETQYF

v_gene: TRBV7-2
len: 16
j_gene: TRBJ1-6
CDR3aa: CASSLRAGVTNSPLHF

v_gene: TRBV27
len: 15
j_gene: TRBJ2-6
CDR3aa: CASSRGQAGANVLTF

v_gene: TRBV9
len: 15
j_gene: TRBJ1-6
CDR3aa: CASSGQGWGDSPLHF

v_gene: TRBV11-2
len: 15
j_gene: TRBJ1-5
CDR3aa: CASSLAGQGNQPQHF

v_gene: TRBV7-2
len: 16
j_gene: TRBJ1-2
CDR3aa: CASSLDGAGIGYGYTF

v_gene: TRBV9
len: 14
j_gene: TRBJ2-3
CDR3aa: CASSVAGSADTQYF

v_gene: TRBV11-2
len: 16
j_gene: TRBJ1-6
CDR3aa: CASSFGTDFYNSPLHF

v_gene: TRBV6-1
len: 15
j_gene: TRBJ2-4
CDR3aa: CASSEATAAKNIQYF

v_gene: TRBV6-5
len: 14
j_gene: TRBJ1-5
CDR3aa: CASSPGNLDQPQHF

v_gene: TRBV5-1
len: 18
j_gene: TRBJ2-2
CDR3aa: CASSLGLMTSGRPGELFF

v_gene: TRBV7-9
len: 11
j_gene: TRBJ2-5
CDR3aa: CASSLSQTQYF

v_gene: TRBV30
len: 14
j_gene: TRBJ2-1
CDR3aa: CAWNGLAVYNEQFF

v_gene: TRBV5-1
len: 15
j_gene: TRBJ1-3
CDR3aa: CASSLDRHSGNTIYF

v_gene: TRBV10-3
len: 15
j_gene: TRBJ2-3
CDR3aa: CASRGTGASTDTQYF

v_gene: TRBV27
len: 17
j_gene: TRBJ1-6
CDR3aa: CASRPDRTSSYNSPLHF

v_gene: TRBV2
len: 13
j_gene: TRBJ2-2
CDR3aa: CASRQAHTGELFF

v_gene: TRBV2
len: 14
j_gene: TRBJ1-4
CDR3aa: CASRSDRGGEKLFF

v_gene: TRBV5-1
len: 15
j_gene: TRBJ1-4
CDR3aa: CASSFRQGAGEKLFF

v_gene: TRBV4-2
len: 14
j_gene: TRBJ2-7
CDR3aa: CASSRQVLSYEQYF

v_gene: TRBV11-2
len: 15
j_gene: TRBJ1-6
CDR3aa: CASSLAGYSNSPLHF

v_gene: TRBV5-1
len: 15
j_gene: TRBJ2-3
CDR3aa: CASTGGATLTDTQYF

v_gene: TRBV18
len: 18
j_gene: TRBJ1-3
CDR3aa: CASSPPNRRQVAGNTIYF

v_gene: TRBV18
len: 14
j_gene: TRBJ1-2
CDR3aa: CASSPSQGDGGYTF

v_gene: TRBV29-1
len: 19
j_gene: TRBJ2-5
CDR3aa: CSVEVGPGTGESYQETQYF

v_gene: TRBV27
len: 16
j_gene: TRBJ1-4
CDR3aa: CASSLRPGQPNEKLFF

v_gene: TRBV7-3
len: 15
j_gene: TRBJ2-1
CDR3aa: CASSRGLESYNEQFF

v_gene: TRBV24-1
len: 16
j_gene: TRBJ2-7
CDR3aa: CATSDSNRGNPYEQYF

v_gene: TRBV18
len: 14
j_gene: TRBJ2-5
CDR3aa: CASSPLLIEETQYF